These 25 T cell receptor beta chains were all obtained from the same sample, sequenced in a study of cytomegalovirus exposure and HLA in healthy donors. PCR involved 60 Vbeta and 13 Jbeta primers. The protocol was immunoSEQ multiplex PCR, while the TCRdb copy is restricted to in-frame clones and leaves out a portion. The table includes under 200,000 clones, approximately 71% detected once. Sequencing used PBMCs. These receptors all stem from a man aged 50 to 60 in good health and CMV-seronegative.

The V and J genes are TRBV7-2 and TRBJ2-7; TRBD1 matches at 11 bases. The CDR3 loop spans 15 amino acids. Germline V lookup: CDR1 SGHTA, CDR2 FQGNSA. Trimming took 5 bases from V and 2 from J; bases not matched to a gene: 5. Written as DNA, the CDR3 is TGTGCCAGCAGCCCTCGGACAGGGGGCCCCTACGAGCAGTACTTC. This encodes CASSPRTGGPYEQYF.

The genes are TRBV5-4 and TRBJ2-2; the D gene is possibly TRBD1 (6 bases). The germline V gene encodes CDR1 SGHNT and CDR2 YYREEE (reference sequence). V was shortened by 0 bases and J by 5 bases, with 17 bases between the two germline ends. This CDR3 contains 17 residues. The CDR3 here is CASSLEGGSKRTGELFF. DNA for the CDR3: TGTGCCAGCAGCTTGGAAGGGGGAAGCAAGCGAACCGGGGAGCTGTTTTTT.

The chain combines TRBV18 with TRBJ2-7; a possible D gene is TRBD2 (7 bases). Germline V gene lookup returns CDR1 KGHSH and CDR2 LQKENI. Trimming left V 3 bases short and J 2 bases short, with 17 bases between. The CDR3 runs to 16 residues. The CDR3 DNA reads as TGTGCCAGCTCACCCCCTAGGGGGGGGAGTCCCTACGAGCAGTACTTC. Its protein product is CASSPPRGGSPYEQYF.

This clone came up many times. The gene calls are TRBV5-4 and TRBJ1-3; no clear D gene. Germline V gene sequence: CDR1 SGHNT, CDR2 YYREEE (reference sequence). The CDR3 is 13 residues long. Trimming removed 4 bases at V and 0 bases at J, with 5 bases between. This CDR3 is CASSTPSGNTIYF. Here the CDR3 DNA reads TGTGCCAGCAGCACTCCCTCTGGAAACACCATATATTTT.

The gene calls are TRBV4-1 and TRBJ1-6; 8 bases agree with TRBD1. CDR1 is MGHRA, CDR2 YSYEKL, per germline. There are 17 residues in the CDR3. V lost 1 base, J lost 6 bases, and 8 bases stayed unmatched. CDR3 sequence reads: CASSQGALTGVNSPLHF. DNA for the CDR3: TGCGCCAGCAGCCAAGGGGCATTGACAGGGGTTAATTCACCCCTCCACTTT.

This clone was detected only a few times. The same CDR3 is also encoded by other DNA sequences in this sample. The chain links TRBV5-1 to TRBJ1-1; D is perhaps TRBD1 (6 bases). V was cut by 3 bases and J by 1 base, with 10 bases left in between. The germline V gene encodes CDR1 SGHRS and CDR2 YFSETQ. The CDR3 spans 14 residues. In DNA form, the CDR3 reads TGCGCCAGCAGCTCAGGGACAACGAACACTGAAGCTTTCTTT. This gives the protein CASSSGTTNTEAFF.

This clone has a single count. The gene calls are TRBV6-5 and TRBJ1-2; 9 bases are shared with TRBD1. Germline lookup yields CDR1 MNHEY and CDR2 SVGAGI. This CDR3 region has 15 residues. With V trimmed by 6 bases and J by 4 bases, 9 bases remained unmatched. The CDR3 is CASSPSPGQGYGYTF. For the CDR3, the DNA is TGTGCCAGCAGCCCCAGCCCGGGACAGGGCTATGGCTACACCTTC.

This clone was seen only a few times. The rearrangement links TRBV7-9 to TRBJ1-5; 7 nucleotides line up with TRBD1. The CDR3 extends over 14 amino acids. Per germline, CDR1 SEHNR and CDR2 FQNEAQ (reference sequence). The V segment lost 5 bases and the J segment 3 bases; nucleotides outside the gene matches: 4. CDR3 region: CASSLTGDNQPQHF. Here the CDR3 DNA reads TGTGCCAGCAGCCTTACAGGGGACAATCAGCCCCAGCATTTT. The whole variable domain, remainder taken from reference TRBV7-9 and TRBJ1-5, is DTGVSQNPRHKITKRGQNVTFRCDPISEHNRLYWYRQTLGQGPEFLTYFQNEAQLEKSRLLSDRFSAERPKGSFSTLEIQRTEQGDSAMYLCASSLTGDNQPQHFGDGTRLSIL.

This clone was observed a handful of times. The chain recombines TRBV9 with TRBJ1-2; no definite D call. V dropped 4 bases and J dropped 8 bases, with 6 bases sitting between them. Germline loops: CDR1 SGDLS, CDR2 YYNGEE. The CDR3 extends over 10 amino acids. This chain's CDR3 is CASSREGYTF. CDR3 coding DNA: TGTGCCAGCAGCCGGGAGGGCTACACCTTC.

The rearrangement links TRBV29-1 to TRBJ2-7, with 7 bases identical to TRBD1. The V segment lost 1 base and the J segment 0 bases; nucleotides outside the gene matches: 3. The germline CDR1 and CDR2 sequences are SQVTM and ANQGSEA. The CDR3 contains 14 residues. The CDR3 bases are TGCAGCGTTGAAGGGACAGGAGTCTCCTACGAGCAGTACTTC. Its protein is CSVEGTGVSYEQYF.

This sequence joins TRBV25-1 and TRBJ2-5, with 8 bases aligning to TRBD2. Trimming cost V 1 base and J 5 bases; bases outside gene matches: 3. CDR1 is MGHDK, CDR2 SYGVNS, per germline. The CDR3 length is 14 residues. DNA for the CDR3: TGTGCCAGCAGTGAATTGGGCGGGGGGGAGACCCAGTACTTC. This codes for CASSELGGGETQYF. The full variable domain, its missing parts supplied by reference TRBV25-1 and TRBJ2-5, is EADIYQTPRYLVIGTGKKITLECSQTMGHDKMYWYQQDPGMELHLIHYSYGVNSTEKGDLSSESTVSRIRTEHFPLTLESARPSHTSQYLCASSELGGGETQYFGPGTRLLVL.

This clone was seen a single time. This chain connects TRBV5-1 to TRBJ1-1; tentative D call: TRBD1 (5 bases). V was trimmed by 7 bases and J by 3 bases, leaving 19 bases between them. Germline V lookup: CDR1 SGHRS, CDR2 YFSETQ. The CDR3 is made up of 15 amino acids. This CDR3 reads CASSNRGSTDTEAFF. Here the CDR3 DNA reads TGCGCCAGCTCCAATAGGGGATCCACGGACACTGAAGCTTTCTTT. Full variable domain (remainder filled in from reference TRBV5-1 and TRBJ1-1): KAGVTQTPRYLIKTRGQQVTLSCSPISGHRSVSWYQQTPGQGLQFLFEYFSETQRNKGNFPGRFSGRQFSNSRSEMNVSTLELGDSALYLCASSNRGSTDTEAFFGQGTRLTVV.

This chain links TRBV5-4 with TRBJ2-2; D is perhaps TRBD1 (6 bases). This CDR3 has 15 amino acids. The ends were cut back, 4 bases at V and 2 bases at J, with 12 bases in the middle. Germline assignment: CDR1 SGHNT and CDR2 YYREEE (reference sequence). The CDR3 region is CASSLSDRNTGELFF. The CDR3 DNA is TGTGCCAGCAGCCTCTCGGACAGAAACACCGGGGAGCTGTTTTTT.

The chain employs TRBV7-9 and TRBJ2-7, with 9 bases fitting TRBD1. Germline lookup yields CDR1 SEHNR and CDR2 FQNEAQ (reference sequence). The ends lost 5 bases at V and 7 bases at J; junction bases unmatched: 6. CDR3 length: 13 residues. The CDR3 reads CASSRDRVGEQYF. The CDR3, as DNA: TGTGCCAGCAGCCGGGACAGGGTGGGGGAGCAGTACTTC.

The chain has TRBV10-3 and TRBJ2-5, with a possible D match to TRBD2 (6 bases). The CDR3 contains 12 residues. Between the trimmed V and J ends, which lost 4 bases and 3 bases, there was a span of 6 bases. Germline V gene lookup returns CDR1 ENHRY and CDR2 SYGVKD. The CDR3 sequence: CAISGTKETQYF. For the CDR3, the DNA is TGTGCCATCAGTGGGACTAAAGAGACCCAGTACTTC.

The chain has TRBV4-1 and TRBJ2-7; 7 bases agree with TRBD1. CDR1 and CDR2 from the germline V gene are MGHRA and YSYEKL. V lost 4 bases and J lost 2; bases outside the gene matches: 5. The CDR3 totals 14 residues. The CDR3 DNA sequence: TGCGCCAGCAGCCCCGACAGGGTCCCCTACGAGCAGTACTTC. Translation: CASSPDRVPYEQYF.

This chain links TRBV11-3 with TRBJ2-7; D might be TRBD2 (7 bases). The CDR3 is 16 residues long. Germline CDR1 and CDR2: SGHNT and YENEEA. Trimming left V 2 bases short and J 0 bases short, with 14 bases between. The CDR3 DNA follows: TGTGCCAGCAGCTTATCCCCTAGGGGGGGCTCCTACGAGCAGTACTTC. It encodes CASSLSPRGGSYEQYF.

This sequence joins TRBV28 and TRBJ1-4; no reliable D call. This CDR3 comprises 13 residues. Looked up from germline, CDR1 is MDHEN and CDR2 is SYDVKM. Trimming removed 3 bases from V and 5 bases from J, with 7 bases in between. Here the CDR3 DNA reads TGTGCCAGCAGTTTTAGAGGGAATGAAAAACTGTTTTTT. This translates into CASSFRGNEKLFF.

This clone has only a few counts. The J gene is TRBJ1-1, the V gene TRBV6-5; 8 nucleotides match TRBD1. With 5 bases clipped from V and 4 bases from J, the junction kept 6 bases outside the gene matches. Germline V CDR1 and CDR2: MNHEY, SVGAGI. The CDR3 is 14 residues long. The CDR3 region has the DNA TGTGCCAGCAGTAATGACAGGGGTCGCACTGAAGCTTTCTTT. It encodes CASSNDRGRTEAFF.

The V call is TRBV7-6, the J call TRBJ1-2; a weak D match, TRBD1 (6 bases). Germline V gene sequence: CDR1 SGHVS, CDR2 FNYEAQ. The CDR3 length is 15 residues. Deletions cut 1 base from V and 5 bases from J, with 14 bases between. The CDR3, as DNA: TGTGCCAGCAGCTTAGATGGTCAGGGGCGTTATGGCTACACCTTC. Encoded protein: CASSLDGQGRYGYTF.

This rearrangement joins TRBV5-1 to TRBJ2-3; weak D call: TRBD2 (7 bases). Germline V gene data show CDR1 as SGHRS and CDR2 as YFSETQ. The CDR3 is 17 amino acids. Trimming removed 5 bases from V and 0 bases from J, with 19 bases in between. CDR3 residues: CASRKGERGPSTDTQYF. CDR3 nucleotide sequence: TGCGCCAGCAGAAAGGGGGAGCGGGGACCTAGCACAGATACGCAGTATTTT.

The rearrangement links TRBV5-1 to TRBJ1-2; 12 bases are a match to TRBD1. Unmatched junction bases numbered 9, after V lost 2 bases and J lost 4 bases. The V gene's germline CDR1 is SGHRS and CDR2 YFSETQ. The CDR3 loop spans 17 amino acids. The CDR3 region has the DNA TGCGCCAGCAGCTTAACCGGGACAGGGGGCGAAACCTATGGCTACACCTTC. This codes for CASSLTGTGGETYGYTF.

The rearrangement links TRBV6-5 to TRBJ1-4; D possibly corresponds to TRBD1 (5 bases). This CDR3 has 14 amino acids. Deletions cut 6 bases from V and 8 bases from J, with 16 bases between. Germline lookup yields CDR1 MNHEY and CDR2 SVGAGI. CDR3 DNA: TGTGCCAGCAGCCTGGGACTACTTGGGGAAAAACTGTTTTTT. Translation: CASSLGLLGEKLFF.

The chain recombines TRBV6-6 with TRBJ2-1, with 7 bases lining up with TRBD1. With 7 bases clipped from V and 7 bases from J, the junction kept 10 bases outside the gene matches. The length of the CDR3 is 14 residues. Germline V gene sequence: CDR1 MNHNY, CDR2 SVGAGI (reference sequence). The CDR3: CASIGTASGNEQFF. CDR3 DNA: TGTGCCAGCATCGGGACAGCCAGTGGGAATGAGCAGTTCTTC.

This clone was detected only once. The V gene is TRBV25-1, the J gene TRBJ2-5; 7 bases line up with TRBD1. This CDR3 is built from 15 residues. J was trimmed by 1 base and V by 1 base; bases with no gene match: 3. Germline-derived CDR1 and CDR2 are MGHDK and SYGVNS. This CDR3 reads CASSELGTAQETQYF. In DNA form, the CDR3 reads TGTGCCAGCAGTGAATTAGGGACAGCCCAAGAGACCCAGTACTTC.